This T cell receptor beta chain was found in a study of a mutant IDH1 vaccine in newly diagnosed glioma. Study at large: Of the patients given treatment, 62.5% were male and approximately 40% were female, and a mean age of around 41 years was recorded.

CDR1 and CDR2 from the germline V gene are ENHRY and SYGVKD. Trimming shortened V by 5 bases and J by 0 bases, and 7 bases separated the two germline ends. The CDR3 has 14 residues. Only one count was recorded for this clone. Stated time point: baseline, week 1 (first vaccination visit). The treatment: pre-vaccination baseline after standard-of-care therapy. In every donor, the tumor was a new WHO grade 3 or 4 IDH1-mutant, ATRX-lost astrocytoma. The table came from immunoSEQ multiplex PCR; TCRdb's copy has only in-frame clones and leaves some out. The repertoire holds tens of thousands of clones, 80% to 90% seen once, with roughly 18% in the top ten.

The starting material was PBMCs, obtained from a glioma patient treated with radiotherapy, temozolomide or both. The rearrangement joins TRBV10-3 to TRBJ1-4; D is possibly TRBD1 (6 bases). This clonotype was obtained from a man aged 18 to 30 with glioma. The CDR3 DNA sequence: TGTGCCATCAGTCAGGGGACAACTAATGAAAAACTGTTTTTT. Protein: CAISQGTTNEKLFF.